Reported below is one T cell receptor beta chain. The sample belongs to a study of blood T cell repertoires in COVID-19. On the study more broadly: Acute and convalescent COVID-19 specimens originated in the United States, Italy and Spain.

In the authors' workflow: From reference gene primer amplification, estimates of nucleated cell counts were derived. Here immunoSEQ multiplex PCR was the method, and the copy in TCRdb shows in-frame clones only, minus some. V and J calls plus clone size are reproduced from that table; the DNA served to infer D and trimming. The table has 95,000 to 100,000 clones, approximately 92% seen once. The CDR3 consists of 15 residues. V lost 0 bases and J lost 4, with 12 bases in between. Per germline, CDR1 MNHEY and CDR2 SVGAGI. The V call is TRBV6-5, the J call TRBJ1-1; a possible D gene is TRBD1 (5 bases). The sequence came from a man in his forties or fifties with active COVID-19. Sequencing used peripheral blood. The CDR3 DNA sequence: TGTGCCAGCAGTTACTCGGGGGGGAGGCTCACTGAAGCTTTCTTT. Residues: CASSYSGGRLTEAFF.